This T cell receptor beta chain originates from a study of T-cell reconstitution after alpha-beta-depleted transplantation in children (dated by TCRdb to about 2016). Some background on the complete study: Using TCR repertoire profiling, the study followed T-cell immune reconstitution in a quantitative way in children after TCRalphabeta/CD19-depleted allogeneic hematopoietic cell transplantation.

The investigation overall reported the following: About two months after transplant, the apparently early recovery of alphabetaT-cell counts reportedly depended on just several hundred clones that had expanded rapidly and came from non-depleted graft cells. Over the following months the frequencies of hyperexpanded clones went down, and after one year T-cell counts and TCRbeta diversity were mostly credited to newly produced T cells. The high TCRbeta diversity at day 60 in some patients was ascribed to recipient T cells and intrathymic progenitors that had survived conditioning.

Libraries were made using PCR. The instrument was an Illumina HiSeq 2500. Molecular barcoding was employed in the preparation of TCR libraries, with unique molecular identifiers being used to normalize TCRbeta repertoire quantification. TCRdb applied fastp at Q25 and MiXCR to the public reads, then kept only in-frame beta chains. When rows share a CDR3 protein, they turn into one entry using the most common DNA and genes. The sample profile shows about 470,000 distinct CDR3 sequences; roughly 44% of them were found once. The ten largest clones add up to 27% of the sample. As to this clonotype: The antigen it binds to is not known. Nothing much larger sits one base from this clone, and base qualities are not available.

The junction shows trimming of 5 bases on V and 10 bases on J, plus 16 bases between the germline ends. CDR1 and CDR2 (LGHNA, YNFKEQ) derive from the germline V gene. The CDR3 starts with the cysteine, ends with the phenylalanine, and has 13 residues. Only CDR3 DNA remains: 39 bases, in frame from the first base. The treatment or condition label, read with the paper, signifies: allogeneic hematopoietic cell transplantation with graft depleted of TCRalphabeta T cells and CD19 B cells. The transplant recipients were children given TCRalphabeta/CD19-depleted allogeneic hematopoietic cell grafts. The sequence joins TRBV4-2 to TRBJ2-3; TRBD1 is a weak D gene call, 6 bases matching. The source of this sequence is a girl under 10 years old with aplastic anemia, due to receive a stem cell transplant. This sample comprised PBMCs, obtained before TCRalphabeta/CD19-depleted stem cell transplant. CDR3 reads: CASSETTGKAQYF. DNA sequence: TGTGCCAGCAGCGAAACAACAGGGAAGGCGCAGTATTTT.